These 5 T cell receptor beta chains originate from one sample sequenced in a study of blood T cell repertoires in COVID-19. Method: immunoSEQ multiplex PCR; TCRdb's copy keeps in-frame clones and lacks some. The sample holds 90,000 to 150,000 clones, 80% to 90% seen once. Source material: peripheral blood. These receptors were taken from a woman in her fifties or sixties with active or convalescent COVID-19.

V is TRBV9 and J is TRBJ1-6; D is ambiguous. Germline CDR1 and CDR2: SGDLS and YYNGEE. Trimming removed 1 base at V and 4 bases at J, with 9 bases between. There are 15 residues in the CDR3. This chain's CDR3 is CASSVNGAYNSPLHF. DNA of the CDR3: TGTGCCAGCAGCGTAAATGGAGCGTATAATTCACCCCTCCACTTT.

V gene TRBV7-9 combines with J gene TRBJ1-4, with TRBD1 matching 10 bases. V lost 5 bases, J lost 6 bases, and 12 bases stayed unmatched. CDR1 SEHNR and CDR2 FQNEAQ come from the germline V gene (reference sequence). The CDR3 is made up of 17 amino acids. CDR3 nucleotide sequence: TGTGCCAGCAGCCTCGGGACAGGGGATAAGTTTGATGAAAAACTGTTTTTT. Protein sequence: CASSLGTGDKFDEKLFF. Complete variable domain (other parts from reference TRBV7-9 and TRBJ1-4): DTGVSQNPRHKITKRGQNVTFRCDPISEHNRLYWYRQTLGQGPEFLTYFQNEAQLEKSRLLSDRFSAERPKGSFSTLEIQRTEQGDSAMYLCASSLGTGDKFDEKLFFGSGTQLSVL.

J is TRBJ2-7 and V is TRBV7-3; the D gene is possibly TRBD1 (5 bases). CDR3 length equals 15 residues. The germline V and J ends were trimmed by 3 bases and 3 bases, with 15 bases remaining between them. Germline values: CDR1 SGHTA, CDR2 FQGTGA. The CDR3, as DNA: TGTGCCAGCAGCTTTTCAGGGCTAGGCAGCTACGAGCAGTACTTC. Translated, it gives CASSFSGLGSYEQYF. Filled out from reference TRBV7-3 and TRBJ2-7, the complete variable domain reads GAGVSQTPSNKVTEKGKYVELRCDPISGHTALYWYRQSLGQGPEFLIYFQGTGAADDSGLPNDRFFAVRPEGSVSTLKIQRTERGDSAVYLCASSFSGLGSYEQYFGPGTRLTVT.

This chain links TRBV11-2 with TRBJ2-7; the match to TRBD1 covers 7 bases. Trimming took 2 bases from V and 6 from J; bases not matched to a gene: 4. In germline, CDR1 is SGHAT, CDR2 FQNNGV. This CDR3 has 13 amino acids. CDR3 in amino acids: CASSLNRGGEQYF. The CDR3 DNA reads as TGTGCCAGCAGCTTAAACAGGGGTGGCGAGCAGTACTTC.

This clone was seen only once. The rearrangement joins TRBV4-3 to TRBJ2-3; D unresolved. V lost 1 base and J lost 4, with 6 bases in between. The CDR3 extends over 13 amino acids. The V gene's germline CDR1 is LGHNA and CDR2 YSLEER. Here the CDR3 reads CASSQALADTQYF. The DNA of the CDR3 is TGCGCCAGCAGCCAAGCGCTAGCAGATACGCAGTATTTT.